Listed here are 10 T cell receptor beta chains from one sample, sequenced in a study of blood T cells in healthy people across ages. PCR was performed a second time for about 7 to 11 cycles using a sample-barcoded 5' primer and a J-beta primer mix. TCRdb redid the calling of the 5' RACE reads with MiXCR, one entry per CDR3 protein. Counted here are around 1,600,000 distinct CDR3 sequences, roughly two fifths occurring once; the ten biggest clones make up around 4%. What was sequenced was blood. The receptors derive from a woman aged 18-35 years in good health.

This rearrangement joins TRBV12-3 or TRBV12-4 to TRBJ2-1; the match to TRBD2 covers 7 bases. Trimming took 0 bases from V and 6 from J; bases not matched to a gene: 8. The CDR3 runs to 16 residues. DNA for the CDR3: TGTGCCAGCAGTTTAGCGGTTGTAGCGGGCTTCAATGAGCAGTTCTTC. It specifies CASSLAVVAGFNEQFF.

This chain links TRBV7-2 with TRBJ1-6, with D unresolved. The V gene lost 5 bases and the J gene lost 0 bases, with 14 bases spanning the gap. This CDR3 has 17 residues. The germline gives CDR1 SGHTA, CDR2 FQGNSA. CDR3 sequence reads: CASSRFKERSYNSPLHF. The CDR3 bases are TGTGCCAGCAGCCGGTTTAAGGAACGCTCCTATAATTCACCCCTCCACTTT.

The DNA for the CDR3 is TGTGCCAGCAGCTCGAGTACCGGGAGCCACGCGGTAGCTTTCTTT. It codes for CASSSSTGSHAVAFF. The genes are TRBV7-2 and TRBJ1-1, with D unclear. The CDR3 runs to 15 residues. Germline CDR1 SGHTA, CDR2 FQGNSA. V gave up 4 bases and J gave up 10 bases, with 22 bases separating them.

This clonotype was recorded a few times. The V call is TRBV20-1, the J call TRBJ2-7; D unclear. Trimming took off 0 bases at V and 2 bases at J, with 11 bases between the two ends. The V gene's germline CDR1 is DFQATT and CDR2 SNEGSKA (reference sequence). CDR3 length: 14 residues. CDR3 bases: TGCAGTGCTAGAGAATCTTTTGGGGCCTACGAGCAGTACTTC. This translates into CSARESFGAYEQYF.

This clonotype was found a few times. The chain has TRBV9 and TRBJ2-5; 7 bases line up with TRBD2. The V and J ends lost 3 bases and 3 bases, in that order; junction bases with no gene match: 5. Germline CDR1 SGDLS, CDR2 YYNGEE. The CDR3 runs to 14 residues. The CDR3 DNA follows: TGTGCCAGCAGCGCCGGGACTATGGAAGAGACCCAGTACTTC. The encoded protein is CASSAGTMEETQYF. The whole variable domain, remainder taken from reference TRBV9 and TRBJ2-5, is DSGVTQTPKHLITATGQRVTLRCSPRSGDLSVYWYQQSLDQGLQFLIQYYNGEERAKGNILERFSAQQFPDLHSELNLSSLELGDSALYFCASSAGTMEETQYFGPGTRLLVL.

The chain recombines TRBV25-1 with TRBJ2-3; 8 bases agree with TRBD2. Per the germline V gene, CDR1 is MGHDK and CDR2 is SYGVNS. The V segment lost 2 bases and the J segment 2 bases; nucleotides outside the gene matches: 3. This CDR3 is built from 15 residues. CDR3 bases: TGTGCCAGCAGTGAAGGACTAGCAATCACAGATACGCAGTATTTT. The encoded protein is CASSEGLAITDTQYF.

This chain links TRBV15 with TRBJ1-2, with D possibly matching TRBD1 (6 bases). Trimming cost V 0 bases and J 6 bases, with 11 bases left between them. This CDR3 contains 14 residues. Per germline, CDR1 LNHNV and CDR2 YYDKDF (reference sequence). The CDR3 DNA follows: TGTGCCACCAGCAGAGATCCGGCAGGGGATGGCTACACCTTC. It codes for CATSRDPAGDGYTF.

This clonotype has only a few counts. CDR3 in amino acids: CASSFRRGDYGYTF. CDR3 coding DNA: TGTGCCAGCAGTTTCAGACGGGGGGACTATGGCTACACCTTC. V usage is TRBV12-3 or TRBV12-4 and J usage is TRBJ1-2; a possible D gene is TRBD1 (5 bases). The CDR3 extends over 14 amino acids. Trimming removed 3 bases from V and 3 bases from J, with 11 bases in between.

This rearrangement joins TRBV12-3 or TRBV12-4 to TRBJ2-2; unclear D gene. CDR3 length equals 16 residues. Trimming shortened V by 3 bases and J by 1 base, and 12 bases separated the two germline ends. CDR3 protein: CASSLGALMNTGELFF. The DNA for the CDR3 is TGTGCCAGCAGTTTGGGCGCCCTTATGAACACCGGGGAGCTGTTTTTT.

The V call is TRBV28, the J call TRBJ2-5, with no clear D. CDR1 and CDR2 from the germline V gene are MDHEN and SYDVKM. The CDR3 is 14 amino acids. V was clipped by 3 bases and J by 2 bases, with 10 bases between them. The CDR3 DNA sequence: TGTGCCAGCAGTTTGGCCGCAAAACAAGAGACCCAGTACTTC. It yields the protein CASSLAAKQETQYF.